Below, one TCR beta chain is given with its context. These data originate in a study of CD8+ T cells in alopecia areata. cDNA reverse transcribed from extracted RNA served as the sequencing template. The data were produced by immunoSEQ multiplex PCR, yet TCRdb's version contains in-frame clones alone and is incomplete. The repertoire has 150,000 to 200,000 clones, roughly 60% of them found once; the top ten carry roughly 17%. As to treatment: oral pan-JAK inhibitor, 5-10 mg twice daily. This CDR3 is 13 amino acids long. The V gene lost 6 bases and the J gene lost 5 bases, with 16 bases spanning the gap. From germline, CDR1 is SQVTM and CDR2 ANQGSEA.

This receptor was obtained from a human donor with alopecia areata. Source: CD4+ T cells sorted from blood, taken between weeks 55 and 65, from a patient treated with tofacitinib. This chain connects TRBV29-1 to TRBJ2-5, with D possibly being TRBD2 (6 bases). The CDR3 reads CSVGWGAGETQYF. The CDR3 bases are TGCAGCGTCGGGTGGGGTGCGGGGGAGACCCAGTACTTC.